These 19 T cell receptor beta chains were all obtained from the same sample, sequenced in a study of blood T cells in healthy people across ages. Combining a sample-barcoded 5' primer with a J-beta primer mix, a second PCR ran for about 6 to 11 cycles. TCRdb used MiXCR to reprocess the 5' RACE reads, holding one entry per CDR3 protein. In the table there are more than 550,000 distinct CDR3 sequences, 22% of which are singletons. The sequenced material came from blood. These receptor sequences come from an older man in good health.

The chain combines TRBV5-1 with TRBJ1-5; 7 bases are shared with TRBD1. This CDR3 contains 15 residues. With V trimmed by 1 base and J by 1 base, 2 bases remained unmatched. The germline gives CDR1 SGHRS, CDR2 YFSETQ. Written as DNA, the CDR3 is TGCGCCAGCAGCTTGTCGACAGGGAGCAATCAGCCCCAGCATTTT. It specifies CASSLSTGSNQPQHF.

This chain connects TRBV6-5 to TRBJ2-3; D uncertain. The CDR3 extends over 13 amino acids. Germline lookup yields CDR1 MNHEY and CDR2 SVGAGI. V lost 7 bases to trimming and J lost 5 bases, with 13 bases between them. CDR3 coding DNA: TGTGCCAGCACCGGAGACTTGGGAGATACGCAGTATTTT. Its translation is CASTGDLGDTQYF.

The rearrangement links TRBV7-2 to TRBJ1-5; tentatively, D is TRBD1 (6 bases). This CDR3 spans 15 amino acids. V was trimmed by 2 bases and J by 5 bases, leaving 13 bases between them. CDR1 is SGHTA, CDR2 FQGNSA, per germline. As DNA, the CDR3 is TGTGCCAGCAGCTTATCGGGGGCTTTTGATCAGCCCCAGCATTTT. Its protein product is CASSLSGAFDQPQHF.

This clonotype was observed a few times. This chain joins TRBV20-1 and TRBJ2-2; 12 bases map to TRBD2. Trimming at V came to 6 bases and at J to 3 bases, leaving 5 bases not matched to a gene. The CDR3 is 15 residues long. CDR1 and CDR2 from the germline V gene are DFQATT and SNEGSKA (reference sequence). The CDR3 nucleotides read TGCAGTGCGATAGGACTAGCGGGACACACCGGGGAGCTGTTTTTT. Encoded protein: CSAIGLAGHTGELFF.

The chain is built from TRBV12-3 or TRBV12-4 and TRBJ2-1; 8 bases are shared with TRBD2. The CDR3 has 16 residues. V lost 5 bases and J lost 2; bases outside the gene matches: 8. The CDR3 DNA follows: TGTGCCAGCAGTGCTCTCGGGCGGGGGGCCTACAATGAGCAGTTCTTC. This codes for CASSALGRGAYNEQFF.

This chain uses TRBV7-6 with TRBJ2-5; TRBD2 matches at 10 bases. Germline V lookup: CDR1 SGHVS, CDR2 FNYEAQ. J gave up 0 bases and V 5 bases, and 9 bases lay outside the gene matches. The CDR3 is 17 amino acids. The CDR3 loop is CASSKGGLAFNQETQYF. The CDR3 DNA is TGTGCCAGCAGCAAAGGGGGACTAGCGTTTAACCAAGAGACCCAGTACTTC.

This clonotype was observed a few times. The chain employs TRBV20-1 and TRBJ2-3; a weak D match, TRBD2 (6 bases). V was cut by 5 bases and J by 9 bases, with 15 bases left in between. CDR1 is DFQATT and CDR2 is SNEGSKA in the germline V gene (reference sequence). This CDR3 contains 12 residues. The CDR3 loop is CSALPDYGTQYF. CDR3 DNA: TGCAGTGCTCTCCCGGACTACGGCACGCAGTATTTT.

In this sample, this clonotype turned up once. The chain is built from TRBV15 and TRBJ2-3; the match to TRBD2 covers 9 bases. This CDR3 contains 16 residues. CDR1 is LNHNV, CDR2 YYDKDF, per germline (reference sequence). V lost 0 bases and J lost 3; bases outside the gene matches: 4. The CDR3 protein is CATSRDLAGATDTQYF. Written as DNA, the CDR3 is TGTGCCACCAGCAGAGATTTAGCGGGAGCGACAGATACGCAGTATTTT.

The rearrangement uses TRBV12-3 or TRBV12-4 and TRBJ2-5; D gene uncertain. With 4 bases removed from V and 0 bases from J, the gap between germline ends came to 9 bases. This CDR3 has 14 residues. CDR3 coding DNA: TGTGCCAGCAGTTCAAGACGGTACCAAGAGACCCAGTACTTC. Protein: CASSSRRYQETQYF.

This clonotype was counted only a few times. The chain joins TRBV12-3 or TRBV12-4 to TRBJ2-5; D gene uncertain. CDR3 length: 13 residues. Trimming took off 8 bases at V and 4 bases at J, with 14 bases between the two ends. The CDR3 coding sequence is TGTGCCAGCCAGTCCCTACGTAGAGAGACCCAGTACTTC. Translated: CASQSLRRETQYF.

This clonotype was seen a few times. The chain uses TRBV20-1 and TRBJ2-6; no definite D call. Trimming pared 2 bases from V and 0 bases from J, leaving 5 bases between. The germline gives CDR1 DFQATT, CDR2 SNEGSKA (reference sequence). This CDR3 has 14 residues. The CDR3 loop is CSARRPSGANVLTF. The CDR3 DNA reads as TGCAGTGCTAGACGCCCCTCTGGGGCCAACGTCCTGACTTTC.

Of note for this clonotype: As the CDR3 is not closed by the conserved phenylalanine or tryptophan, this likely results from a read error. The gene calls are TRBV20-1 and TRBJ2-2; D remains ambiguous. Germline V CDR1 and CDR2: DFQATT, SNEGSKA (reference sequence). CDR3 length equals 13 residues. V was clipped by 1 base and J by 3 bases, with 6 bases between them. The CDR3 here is CSARAGYTGELFL. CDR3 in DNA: TGCAGTGCTAGAGCTGGATACACCGGGGAGCTGTTTTTA.

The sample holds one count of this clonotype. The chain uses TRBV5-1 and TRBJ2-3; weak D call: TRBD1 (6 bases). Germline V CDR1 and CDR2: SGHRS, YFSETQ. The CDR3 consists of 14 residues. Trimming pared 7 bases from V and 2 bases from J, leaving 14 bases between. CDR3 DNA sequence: TGCGCCAGCGGCCCACAGGGTTTCACAGATACGCAGTATTTT. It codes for CASGPQGFTDTQYF.

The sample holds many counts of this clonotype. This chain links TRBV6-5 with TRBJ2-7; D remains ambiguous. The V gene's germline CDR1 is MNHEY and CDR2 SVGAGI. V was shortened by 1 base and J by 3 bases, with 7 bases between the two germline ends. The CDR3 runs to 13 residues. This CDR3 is CASSYFSFYEQYF. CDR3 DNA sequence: TGTGCCAGCAGTTACTTTTCCTTCTACGAGCAGTACTTC.

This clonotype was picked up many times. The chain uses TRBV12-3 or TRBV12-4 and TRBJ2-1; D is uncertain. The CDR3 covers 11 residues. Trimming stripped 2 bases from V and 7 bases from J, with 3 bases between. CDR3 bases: TGTGCCAGCAGTTTAAGGAATGAGCAGTTCTTC. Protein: CASSLRNEQFF.

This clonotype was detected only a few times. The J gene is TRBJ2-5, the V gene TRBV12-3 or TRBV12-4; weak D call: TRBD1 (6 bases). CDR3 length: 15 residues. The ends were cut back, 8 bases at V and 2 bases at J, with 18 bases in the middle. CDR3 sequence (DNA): TGTGCCAGCGGCCTTGGACAGACGATTCAAGAGACCCAGTACTTC. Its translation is CASGLGQTIQETQYF.

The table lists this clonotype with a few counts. The CDR3 bases are TGTGCCAGCACCGTGAGGGGGGGACGCACAGATACGCAGTATTTT. Its translation is CASTVRGGRTDTQYF. The V call is TRBV27, the J call TRBJ2-3; possible D gene TRBD2, 7 bases. The CDR3 runs 15 residues. Germline CDR1 and CDR2: MNHEY and SMNVEV (reference sequence). The V gene lost 7 bases and the J gene lost 1 base, with 15 bases spanning the gap.

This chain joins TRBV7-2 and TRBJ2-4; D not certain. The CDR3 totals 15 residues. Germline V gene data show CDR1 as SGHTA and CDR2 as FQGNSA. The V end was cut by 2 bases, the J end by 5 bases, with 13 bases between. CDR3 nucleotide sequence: TGTGCCAGCAGCTTATCTGGTGGAAAACAAAACATTCAGTACTTC. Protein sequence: CASSLSGGKQNIQYF.

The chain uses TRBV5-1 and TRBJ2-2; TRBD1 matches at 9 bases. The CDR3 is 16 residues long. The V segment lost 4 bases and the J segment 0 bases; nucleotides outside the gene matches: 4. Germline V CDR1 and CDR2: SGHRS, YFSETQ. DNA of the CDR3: TGCGCCAGCAGCGAACAGGGGGCTACGAACACCGGGGAGCTGTTTTTT. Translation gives CASSEQGATNTGELFF.